The clone carrying this T cell receptor (beta chain) was counted many times. TCRdb independently ran MiXCR on the RT-PCR reads; one entry per CDR3 protein. Of more than 450,000 distinct CDR3 sequences listed, around 8% were seen once; the top ten hold 10% to 15%. The data belong to a study of response to subunit inactivated influenza vaccine. CDR1 is SEHNR and CDR2 is FQNEAQ in the germline V gene (reference sequence). The CDR3 sequence is 13 residues long. Deletions cut 5 bases from V and 9 bases from J, with 11 bases between. This receptor was taken from a man aged 50 to 69 who received an inactivated influenza vaccine. The sequences come from PBMCs from blood, collected about 24 months after vaccination. The rearrangement joins TRBV7-9 to TRBJ1-6; D is uncertain. CDR3 in amino acids: CASSPSPTSPLHF. The CDR3 nucleotides read TGTGCCAGCAGCCCGAGTCCGACTTCACCCCTCCACTTT.